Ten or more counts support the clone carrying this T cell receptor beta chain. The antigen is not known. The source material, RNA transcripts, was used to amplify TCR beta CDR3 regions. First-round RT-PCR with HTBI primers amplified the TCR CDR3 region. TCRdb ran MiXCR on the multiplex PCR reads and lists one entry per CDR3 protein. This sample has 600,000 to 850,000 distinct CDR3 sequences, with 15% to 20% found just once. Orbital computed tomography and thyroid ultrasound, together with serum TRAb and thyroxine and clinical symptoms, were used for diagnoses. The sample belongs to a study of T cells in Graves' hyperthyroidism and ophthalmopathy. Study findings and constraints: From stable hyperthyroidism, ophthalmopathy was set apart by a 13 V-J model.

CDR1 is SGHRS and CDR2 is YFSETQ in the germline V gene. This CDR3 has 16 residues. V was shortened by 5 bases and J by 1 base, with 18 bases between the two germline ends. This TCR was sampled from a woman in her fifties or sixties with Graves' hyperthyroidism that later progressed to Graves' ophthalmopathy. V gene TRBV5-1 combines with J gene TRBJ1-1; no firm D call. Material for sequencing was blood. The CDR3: CASRLKMGDSNTEAFF. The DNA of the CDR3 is TGCGCCAGCAGGCTCAAGATGGGAGACTCGAACACTGAAGCTTTCTTT.